Sequencing of this T cell receptor (beta chain) was carried out in a study of CD8 T cells in Susac syndrome. V shed 8 bases and J shed 4 bases, with 18 bases lying between them. There are 14 residues in the CDR3. Patients with Susac syndrome met the recently defined diagnostic criteria for definite or probable disease. With random hexamers, roughly 0.45 to 1 ug RNA was reverse transcribed. MiXCR, run by TCRdb on the immunoSEQ multiplex PCR reads, gives a single entry per CDR3 protein. Here the sample spans some 26,000 distinct CDR3 sequences, around 93% being singletons. General study findings and limits: In total CD8+ repertoires, 15 to 20 Susac-specific public clones were found, and several in CD8+ TEMRA repertoires.

Points on this clonotype: What it recognizes is unknown.

This sequence was found in a human donor with Susac syndrome. Sequences were obtained from CD8+ T cells from PBMCs. The chain combines TRBV12-3 or TRBV12-4 with TRBJ2-7; D gene unclear. The CDR3 bases are TGTGCCAGCCTCGCCGACTTGGGCGATTACGAGCAGTACTTC. This sequence encodes CASLADLGDYEQYF.